The clone carrying this T cell receptor beta chain was seen more than once but under ten times. The record originates from a study of blood T cell repertoires in COVID-19. Study overall: Samples came from the United States, Italy and Spain, spanning acute and convalescent COVID-19. The analysed material was cDNA or gDNA that came from T cells, B-cell-depleted T cells, or PBMCs.

Per the study methods: Nucleated cell counts were estimated from reference gene primer amplification. This table comes from immunoSEQ multiplex PCR, and its TCRdb copy is limited to in-frame clones, with some not included. The DNA gave D and trimming, while V, J and clone size come from that table. The sample holds 200,000 or so clones, roughly four fifths seen once. The V end was cut by 6 bases, the J end by 0 bases, with 9 bases between. The CDR3 runs 14 residues. Germline assignment: CDR1 MNHEY and CDR2 SVGAGI. The sequencing input was peripheral blood. This chain links TRBV6-5 with TRBJ1-3; no clear D. The source is a middle-aged woman with acute or convalescent COVID-19. The CDR3 DNA reads TGTGCCAGCAGGATACAACCCTCTGGAAACACCATATATTTT. It codes for CASRIQPSGNTIYF.